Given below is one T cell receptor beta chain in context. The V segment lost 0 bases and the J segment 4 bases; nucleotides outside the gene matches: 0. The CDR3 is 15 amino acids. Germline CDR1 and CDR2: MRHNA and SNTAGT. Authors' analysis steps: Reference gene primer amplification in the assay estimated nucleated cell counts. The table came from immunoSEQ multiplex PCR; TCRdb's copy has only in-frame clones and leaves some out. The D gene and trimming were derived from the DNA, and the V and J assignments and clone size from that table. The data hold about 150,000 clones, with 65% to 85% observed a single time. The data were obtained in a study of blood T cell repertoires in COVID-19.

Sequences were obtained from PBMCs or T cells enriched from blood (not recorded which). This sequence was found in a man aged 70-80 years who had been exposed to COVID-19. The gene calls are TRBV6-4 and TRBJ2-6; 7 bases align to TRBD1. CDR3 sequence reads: CASSDSTGGANVLTF. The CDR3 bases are TGTGCCAGCAGTGACTCGACAGGGGGGGCCAACGTCCTGACTTTC.